This T cell receptor (beta chain) was recorded in a study of cytomegalovirus exposure and HLA in healthy donors (dated by TCRdb to 2015 to 2018). Study-level background: In an earlier analysis of fewer than 750 of the donors, around 300 Gb of sequence data and 95 million to 130 million unique TCR beta sequences from about 190 million T cells were reported. Donor age, sex, ethnicity and CMV serostatus were compiled together with the repertoire data. Class I and class II HLA loci were covered by the typing at four-digit resolution. About 280 gigabases of sequencing data and approximately 91 million unique TCR sequences made up an early release that covered approximately 700 HLA-typed donors. The aim of the study was to test whether cataloging public T cell receptors could identify signatures of past pathogen exposure. All discovery cohort repertoires had been generated on a single sequencing platform. The number of donors typed differed by locus, with about 620-630 for A, B, C, DRB1 and DQB1, roughly 520 for DQA1, 600 to 610 for DPA1, and approximately 470 for DPB1. In a later analysis, previously published TCR beta repertoires from several hundred donors were re-analyzed and high-resolution HLA genotyping was added so that TCR occurrence patterns could be studied. In addition to the first cohort of 650 to 750 subjects, a separate validation cohort of 130 or so different subjects was used. Using immunosequencing, the study profiled T cell repertoires from 500 to 800 subjects and related those repertoires to cytomegalovirus serostatus. A later genetic analysis took genome-wide SNP genotypes for about 65% of the roughly 670 donors and used that subset as a discovery cohort. The study combined high-throughput TCR immunosequencing, statistical association of individual TCRs with disease status, and machine learning to predict cytomegalovirus infection status. The genetic ancestry cluster associated with self-reported Caucasian donors included 81% of the roughly 360 genotyped donors. Roughly five DR-DQ haplotypes were handled as single units for association and clustering because linkage in the cohort was strong. Among several hundred genotyped donors of the cohort, an average of approximately 200,000 unique TCR beta nucleotide sequences was sequenced per donor, of which approximately 18% were non-productive. The later analysis used no new phenotypic data to find candidate immune exposures, relying instead on TCR beta sequences and their occurrence across donors. To decide whether each TCR beta V gene segment behaved as functional or pseudogenic, an earlier analysis of some 540 of the donors relied on high-throughput TCR beta sequencing. The investigation overall reported the following: Because HLA typing was missing for some donors at each locus, association tests included only the typed subset. In the study, approximately 150 TCR beta chains were listed as associated with cytomegalovirus. When HLA alleles, especially DR and DQ, strongly co-occurred, TCR associations were difficult to assign to individual alleles. Linkage disequilibrium might explain the correlated functional status among segregating V segments, but an unknown experimental factor could not be excluded. A further reported finding was that TCR beta sequences accurately predicted the HLA-A and HLA-B alleles for most subjects in the first cohort. Because the 87-base-pair reads could not distinguish some IMGT-functional V segments, including TRBV6-2 and TRBV6-3, those segments were excluded. In a later analysis, the rate of TCR association differed among HLA loci, with DRB1 alleles having the most associated TCRs and HLA-C alleles having the fewest. Several of the top co-occurrence clusters appeared to be linked to parvovirus B19, influenza, CMV and Epstein-Barr virus, according to a later analysis. Around 16 rarely observed V segments, including chromosome 9 orphons, were excluded from the earlier analysis of a few hundred of the donors because counts were too low. CMV serostatus was the only immune exposure information available for the cohort. At a false discovery rate of 0.05, a later analysis linked 15,000 to 20,000 TCR beta sequences to specific HLA alleles. An association between a missense DCLRE1C variant and V-gene and J-gene trimming of TCR beta chains was found in a later genetic analysis and replicated in an independent cohort. The cohort was sequenced for TCR beta chains only, and without alpha or paired-chain data the features that could be detected were limited. Cytomegalovirus status was reported to be diagnosed by the classifier with high specificity and sensitivity in both the original and validation cohorts. In vitro tests confirmed that three of the cytomegalovirus-associated TCR beta chains recognize cytomegalovirus antigens. According to a later analysis, most CMV-associated TCR beta chains appeared to be HLA-restricted, and the HLA associations seemed to be driven largely by CMV exposure. Compared with equally common non-associated chains, HLA-associated TCR beta chains in a later analysis were more clonally expanded and had lower generation probabilities. The sequencing pipeline was judged likely to have produced a cluster of highly shared sequence variants as a technical artifact. In a later genetic analysis, fewer N-insertions in productive TCRs were reported among donors in an Asian-associated ancestry cluster than the roughly 700-donor mean. An earlier analysis of several hundred of the donors showed that most TCR beta V segments appeared in productive rearrangements either about 87% or about 30% of the time, which broadly matched IMGT annotations. Sequencing depth was assumed to be roughly uniform across donors in the presence/absence analyses, though that assumption may not hold. The authors suggested that the approach could potentially be extended to other disease states and immunological phenotypes. Most TCR sequences were observed very rarely across donors, whereas some public TCRs were present in many individuals.

Inclusive of the bounding cysteine and phenylalanine, the CDR3 is 16 residues long. The read is trimmed to its CDR3 DNA, 48 bases read in frame from base 1. Germline trimming amounts to 5 bases on V and 0 bases on J, with 5 as the count of junction bases outside the gene matches. Per the germline V gene (reference sequence), LNHDA is the CDR1 and SQIVND is the CDR2. Points on this clone: This receptor's antigen is unknown. No per-base quality is available; no much larger clone lies one base away.

Preparation of the library involved the immunoSEQ multiplex PCR assay. For the multiplex PCR, a mixture combining 60 forward primers for TCR Vbeta segments and 13 reverse primers for TCR Jbeta segments was used. Amplification of the CDR3 region of rearranged TCR beta genes was performed with a multiplex PCR assay on genomic DNA. On the Illumina HiSeq System, the amplified TCR beta libraries were sequenced as 87-base-pair reads. Under the source paper's analysis protocol: A later analysis tallied roughly 76 million unique TCR beta chains across the 700 or so repertoires, and roughly 11 million of those chains were shared by two or more donors. A nearest-neighbor algorithm error-corrected the raw reads and collapsed the reads into unique sequences, merging closely related sequences to remove PCR and sequencing errors. Alignment of CDR3 sequences to IMGT reference sequences was used to assign V, D and J gene segments. Each retained sequence needed at least a six-nucleotide match to both a V gene segment and a J gene segment. A rearrangement counted as productive if the CDR3 had no stop codons and remained in frame with V and J, and every other rearrangement counted as non-productive. CDR3 was defined according to IMGT convention as the region running from the second conserved V-encoded cysteine to the conserved J-encoded phenylalanine. The earlier analysis of about 560 of the donors excluded any sequence lacking an unambiguous match to a single V gene segment. An earlier analysis of fewer than 750 of the donors called V segments functional above 56.7% productive rearrangements and segregating when the between-donor standard deviation exceeded 5%. A statistical classification framework was developed to diagnose cytomegalovirus status using the catalog of TCR beta chain sequences. A later analysis assigned V and J genes by comparing TCR nucleotide sequences with IMGT/GENE-DB human TR gene sequences. A later analysis assigned CDR3 sequences and most-parsimonious VDJ recombination scenarios with the TCRdist pipeline. A later analysis defined each TCR beta chain by its CDR3 amino acid sequence plus V-gene family, and excluded reads lacking a unique V-gene family. To address suspected cross-contamination and a sequencing artifact, a later analysis removed 550 to 750 highly shared, low-generation-probability nucleotide sequences. In a later analysis, a clonal expansion index for each public chain was calculated from normalized within-repertoire ranks of inferred template counts. A later analysis computed generation probabilities with a VDJ recombination model fitted to out-of-frame rearrangements, and checked the results against IGoR. In a later analysis, hypergeometric tests were used to score TCR-TCR, TCR-HLA and TCR-CMV co-occurrence, with a repertoire-size bias correction applied to TCR pairs. False discovery rates were estimated in a later analysis by permuting HLA or CMV assignments 20 times. In a later analysis, co-occurring TCRs were grouped using DBSCAN, and TCRdist sequence similarity was added for clustering within HLA-allele-positive subsets. For co-occurrence clustering, repertoires with fewer than 30,000 or more than 120,000 public chains were excluded, along with five or six repertoires with anomalous nucleotide sharing. TCRdb provides this immuneACCESS table in a form limited to in-frame rearrangements. Some clones are lacking; in checked studies, under half of them reflect an unresolved V gene, and why the rest are absent is not known. V and J calls and clone size are those listed in that table; D and trimming were worked out from the DNA. The sample profile shows about 130,000 clones; about 74% of them were found once. The top ten constitute 6.6% of the sample.

The cohort consisted of approximately 670 healthy bone marrow donors. At the time of sampling, all cohort members were nominally healthy, though unrecorded immune exposures were likely present. The donor tested CMV seropositive, placing the donor among the 289 seropositive members of the cohort. Every donor gave a peripheral blood sample, and the peripheral blood mononuclear cells from that sample were used for TCR beta sequencing. The Qiagen DNeasy Blood Extraction Kit was used to extract genomic DNA from the blood cell samples. The origin of this receptor is a man aged 40-55 years in good health and CMV-seropositive. Recombination joined TRBV19 with TRBJ2-2; 8 bases in the middle match TRBD2. Material for sequencing was PBMCs. The CDR3 region has the sequence CASSLRGAANTGELFF. Here is the DNA: TGTGCCAGTAGTTTGCGGGGGGCCGCGAACACCGGGGAGCTGTTTTTT.